This T cell receptor beta chain is from a study of PD-L1 blockade in urothelial cancer. Assay: immunoSEQ multiplex PCR; the TCRdb copy retains only in-frame clones and omits some. This sample carries approximately 20,000 clones, 90% of them seen once, and the ten largest clones take roughly 15%. This TCR derives from a woman aged 55-75 years with urothelial cancer. The sequences come from PBMCs, collected around atezolizumab (anti-PD-L1) treatment.

CDR3 coding DNA: TGTGCCAGCAGTTACGCAGGCAATGAGCAGTTCTTC. This gives the protein CASSYAGNEQFF. This chain connects TRBV6-6 to TRBJ2-1, with no clear D. This CDR3 has 12 residues. Trimming removed 2 bases at V and 6 bases at J, with 5 bases between. CDR1 and CDR2 from the germline V gene are MNHNY and SVGAGI (reference sequence).